The next 14 T cell receptor beta chains were all read from a single sample in a study of T cell clones after liver transplantation. Profiled with immunoSEQ multiplex PCR; TCRdb holds only in-frame clones, not every one. The table records tens of thousands of clones, approximately 87% of them present only once. This specimen consisted of CD4+ T cells from blood, obtained at the 22-month timepoint. These receptors were obtained from a human patient who received a liver transplant. Some T cells could come from the graft donor.

The rearrangement joins TRBV5-1 to TRBJ2-3; 15 bases are shared with TRBD2. Trimming cost V 4 bases and J 6 bases; bases outside gene matches: 9. Germline CDR1 reads SGHRS; CDR2 reads YFSETQ. This CDR3 is built from 17 residues. CDR3 sequence: CASSPSWTSGGEDTQYF. The DNA for the CDR3 is TGCGCCAGCAGCCCGTCCTGGACTAGCGGGGGGGAGGATACGCAGTATTTT.

The chain joins TRBV6-6 to TRBJ2-5; D uncertain. Germline assignment: CDR1 MNHNY and CDR2 SVGAGI (reference sequence). V was clipped by 6 bases and J by 2 bases, with 7 bases between them. The CDR3 runs 12 residues. CDR3 loop: CASRLQQETQYF. Written as DNA, the CDR3 is TGTGCCAGCAGGCTACAGCAAGAGACCCAGTACTTC.

The chain has TRBV7-5 and TRBJ1-1. TRBV7-5 is a recognized pseudogene. This CDR3 comprises 12 residues. CDR3 sequence (DNA): TGTGTCAGAAGCCCCGGACGGACTGAAGCTTTCTTT. It translates to CVRSPGRTEAFF.

This chain joins TRBV19 and TRBJ2-1, with 10 bases lining up with TRBD2. The trim removed 2 bases at V and 7 bases at J, leaving 11 bases unmatched. The CDR3 is 17 amino acids. Germline V gene lookup returns CDR1 LNHDA and CDR2 SQIVND (reference sequence). The CDR3 reads CASSIRLAGAGGNEQFF. In DNA, the CDR3 is TGTGCCAGTAGTATAAGGCTAGCGGGAGCGGGGGGGAATGAGCAGTTCTTC.

The chain employs TRBV7-2 and TRBJ2-2, with D possibly being TRBD1 (5 bases). This CDR3 contains 16 residues. V was pared by 4 bases and J by 3 bases, with 15 bases between. CDR1 is SGHTA and CDR2 is FQGNSA in the germline V gene. CDR3 loop: CASSSSITGYTGELFF. Written as DNA, the CDR3 is TGTGCCAGCAGCTCCTCTATTACAGGCTACACCGGGGAGCTGTTTTTT. Together with reference TRBV7-2 and TRBJ2-2, the CDR3 gives the full variable domain: GAGVSQSPSNKVTEKGKDVELRCDPISGHTALYWYRQSLGQGLEFLIYFQGNSAPDKSGLPSDRFSAERTGGSVSTLTIQRTQQEDSAVYLCASSSSITGYTGELFFGEGSRLTVL.

This chain links TRBV19 with TRBJ2-1; D ambiguous. Trimming removed 3 bases at V and 6 bases at J, with 6 bases between. The CDR3 runs to 12 residues. Germline V CDR1 and CDR2: LNHDA, SQIVND (reference sequence). The CDR3 sequence: CASSIVLNEQFF. CDR3 bases: TGTGCCAGTAGTATCGTACTCAATGAGCAGTTCTTC.

This chain uses TRBV7-2 with TRBJ2-3, with 9 bases lining up with TRBD2. The CDR3 is made up of 16 amino acids. Germline V CDR1 and CDR2: SGHTA, FQGNSA. The J segment lost 4 bases and the V segment lost 2 bases, leaving 7 bases of the junction unmatched. The chain's CDR3 is CASSLTTSGPPDTQYF. CDR3 DNA sequence: TGTGCCAGCAGCTTAACGACTAGCGGCCCCCCAGATACGCAGTATTTT.

The chain combines TRBV5-1 with TRBJ2-7; TRBD2 agrees at 13 bases. With 4 bases clipped from V and 5 bases from J, the junction kept 6 bases outside the gene matches. Germline V gives CDR1 SGHRS, CDR2 YFSETQ. CDR3 size: 15 residues. DNA for the CDR3: TGCGCCAGCAGCAGAACTAGCGGGAGGGTTGACGAGCAGTACTTC. Amino acid sequence: CASSRTSGRVDEQYF.

V and J are TRBV29-1 and TRBJ2-4, with 12 bases that match TRBD1. Unmatched junction bases numbered 5, after V lost 7 bases and J lost 7 bases. The CDR3 length is 13 residues. Per germline, CDR1 SQVTM and CDR2 ANQGSEA. The CDR3 region has the DNA TGCAGCGCGAGGGGGACAGGGGGCAACATTCAGTACTTC. Protein sequence: CSARGTGGNIQYF.

V gene TRBV7-2 combines with J gene TRBJ1-3, with D possibly being TRBD1 (5 bases). This CDR3 has 16 residues. Germline V gives CDR1 SGHTA, CDR2 FQGNSA. V was trimmed by 1 base and J by 2 bases, leaving 12 bases between them. For the CDR3, the DNA is TGTGCCAGCAGCTTAGTGGGGCGGACGACTGGAAACACCATATATTTT. Translating gives CASSLVGRTTGNTIYF.

The genes are TRBV18 and TRBJ2-3; perhaps TRBD2 as D (5 bases). Deletions cut 3 bases from V and 4 bases from J, with 14 bases between. The germline CDR1 and CDR2 sequences are KGHSH and LQKENI. The CDR3 has 15 amino acids. The CDR3 DNA sequence: TGTGCCAGCTCACCGCCCGCGGGTGGCGCAGATACGCAGTATTTT. Translation gives CASSPPAGGADTQYF. The whole variable domain, remainder taken from reference TRBV18 and TRBJ2-3, is NAGVMQNPRHLVRRRGQEARLRCSPMKGHSHVYWYRQLPEEGLKFMVYLQKENIIDESGMPKERFSAEFPKEGPSILRIQQVVRGDSAAYFCASSPPAGGADTQYFGPGTRLTVL.

V usage is TRBV5-6 and J usage is TRBJ2-7; D remains unclear. Between the trimmed V and J ends, which lost 4 bases and 5 bases, there was a span of 19 bases. The CDR3 spans 15 residues. Germline V gene data show CDR1 as SGHDT and CDR2 as YYEEEE. The CDR3 DNA sequence: TGTGCCAGCAGCCCCGGTTGGTTAGCAGAGAACGAGCAGTACTTC. This codes for CASSPGWLAENEQYF.

The V gene is TRBV18, the J gene TRBJ2-7, with 7 bases fitting TRBD2. V shed 4 bases and J 6 bases; nucleotides not matched to a gene: 12. Germline CDR1 reads KGHSH; CDR2 reads LQKENI. CDR3 length: 15 amino acids. The CDR3 coding sequence is TGTGCCAGCTCACGGGGGGGTAGGAGTGCCAGCGAGCAGTACTTC. This codes for CASSRGGRSASEQYF.

With respect to this clone: Germline and junction disagree at one end, which may indicate a read error. Other nucleotide sequences in the sample specify the same CDR3. The J gene is TRBJ2-5, the V gene TRBV9, with 11 bases fitting TRBD2. Looked up from germline, CDR1 is SGDLS and CDR2 is YYNGEE. The CDR3 length is 16 residues. The CDR3 here is CASSRDSGGARETQYF. The CDR3 nucleotides are TGTGCCAGCAGCCGAGATAGCGGGGGGGCACGGGAGACCCAATACTTC.